This T cell receptor (beta chain) was documented in a study of technical replicates of blood from several donors. Generated by immunoSEQ multiplex PCR, the TCRdb table keeps only in-frame clones and is missing some. This table holds some 80,000 clones, 92% found once. Sequencing used T cells isolated from PBMCs. The receptor's source is a human donor in good health.

The CDR3 sequence is CASSYITGNGYTF. The CDR3 coding sequence is TGTGCCAGCAGTTACATTACAGGGAACGGCTACACCTTC. The J gene is TRBJ1-2, the V gene TRBV6-5; maybe TRBD1 (6 bases). The CDR3 is 13 amino acids. V dropped 2 bases and J dropped 8 bases, with 12 bases sitting between them. Germline CDR1 MNHEY, CDR2 SVGAGI.